The 6 T cell receptor beta chains below were found in one sample sequenced in a study of radiation and T cells in renal cell carcinoma. The assay was immunoSEQ multiplex PCR, and TCRdb's table has in-frame clones only and misses some. The sample shows about 130,000 clones, 75% to 90% of them seen only once. As for time point: blood 2 weeks post-SBRT. Treatment given: 15 Gy SBRT to primary tumor, nephrectomy 4 weeks later. The sample consisted of blood, taken from a patient whose treatment included radiotherapy and nephrectomy. The receptors here all came from a woman aged 60 to 75 with renal cell carcinoma.

The rearrangement links TRBV29-1 to TRBJ2-5; D remains unclear. The CDR3 is made up of 16 amino acids. CDR1 SQVTM and CDR2 ANQGSEA come from the germline V gene. With 0 bases removed from V and 5 bases from J, the gap between germline ends came to 19 bases. CDR3 nucleotides: TGCAGCGTTGAAGATCGGTCCGGGCCCAGACTGGAGACCCAGTACTTC. The encoded protein is CSVEDRSGPRLETQYF. Filled out from reference TRBV29-1 and TRBJ2-5, the complete variable domain reads SAVISQKPSRDICQRGTSLTIQCQVDSQVTMMFWYRQQPGQSLTLIATANQGSEATYESGFVIDKFPISRPNLTFSTLTVSNMSPEDSSIYLCSVEDRSGPRLETQYFGPGTRLLVL.

The chain carries TRBV6-1 and TRBJ1-5, with D perhaps matching TRBD1 (6 bases). The ends were cut back, 6 bases at V and 0 bases at J, with 12 bases in the middle. The CDR3 consists of 15 residues. Germline V gene lookup returns CDR1 MNHNS and CDR2 SASEGT. CDR3 nucleotides: TGTGCCAGCAGCTGGACAGATTTTAGCAATCAGCCCCAGCATTTT. It codes for CASSWTDFSNQPQHF.

V and J are TRBV25-1 and TRBJ2-5, with D perhaps TRBD1 or TRBD2 (6 bases each). The CDR3 has 15 residues. Trimming took 3 bases from V and 1 from J, leaving 12 bases between them. Germline lookup yields CDR1 MGHDK and CDR2 SYGVNS. The CDR3 DNA reads TGTGCCAGCAGTGATAATGGGGGGCCCCAAGAGACCCAGTACTTC. Translation: CASSDNGGPQETQYF.

This chain links TRBV7-9 with TRBJ2-1; D remains ambiguous. The V end lost 2 bases, the J end lost 8 bases, and 13 bases lay between the germline ends. CDR1 and CDR2 from the germline V gene are SEHNR and FQNEAQ (reference sequence). The CDR3 covers 14 residues. CDR3 sequence reads: CASSLSNALDEQFF. The CDR3 bases are TGTGCCAGCAGCTTATCGAACGCGTTGGATGAGCAGTTCTTC. Looking up the rest from reference TRBV7-9 and TRBJ2-1 gives the full variable domain: DTGVSQNPRHKITKRGQNVTFRCDPISEHNRLYWYRQTLGQGPEFLTYFQNEAQLEKSRLLSDRFSAERPKGSFSTLEIQRTEQGDSAMYLCASSLSNALDEQFFGPGTRLTVL.

The genes are TRBV9 and TRBJ1-4; D unclear. The CDR3 is made up of 20 amino acids. Germline V CDR1 and CDR2: SGDLS, YYNGEE. V gave up 0 bases and J gave up 8 bases, with 29 bases separating them. DNA for the CDR3: TGTGCCAGCAGCGTAGTGCCCGAGCGGGATAGGACGCTCTGTGCGGAAAAACTGTTTTTT. This codes for CASSVVPERDRTLCAEKLFF.

V gene TRBV6-1 combines with J gene TRBJ2-5; the D gene is possibly TRBD1 (6 bases). Per germline, CDR1 MNHNS and CDR2 SASEGT. The CDR3 length is 15 residues. Between the trimmed V and J ends, which lost 4 bases and 5 bases, there was a span of 17 bases. The CDR3 nucleotides read TGTGCCAGCAGTGCCTCAGGGGTCGTGGGGGAGACCCAGTACTTC. It specifies CASSASGVVGETQYF.